Listed below are T cell receptor beta chains from one sample, sequenced in a study of T cell repertoires in cytomegalovirus infection. What these receptors recognize is not known. TCRdb analysed the reads with MiXCR anew, one entry per CDR3 protein. The profile shows 450,000 to 600,000 distinct CDR3 sequences, about 42% of them singletons. Sample: cultured PBMCs, taken from culture after CMV antigen stimulation. These receptors came from a human donor in good health (CMV status not recorded). Some clones in this sample may be carry-over from other donors' samples. The CDR3 runs from the conserved cysteine through the conserved F or W. Fields, in order: clone size, D gene, V gene, J gene, CDR3 length, CDR3 DNA, CDR3 protein. D genes are given only for firm matches. Clone size is stated in some rows and not others, as once, few, many or a class when expanded.

size: -; D: TRBD1; V: TRBV29-1; J: TRBJ1-4; length: 13; DNA: TGCAGCGGAAAGAGACAGGGAGACGAAAAACTGTTTTTT; CDR3: CSGKRQGDEKLFF
size: few; D: TRBD1; V: TRBV29-1; J: TRBJ2-1; length: 14; DNA: TGCAGCGTGGGGGGGGACAGGGTACATTCTGAGCAGTTCTTC; CDR3: CSVGGDRVHSEQFF
size: once; D: TRBD2; V: TRBV12-5; J: TRBJ2-7; length: 13; DNA: TGTGCTAGTGCCGGGGGAGGGTCCTACGAGCAGTACTTC; CDR3: CASAGGGSYEQYF
size: few; D: TRBD1; V: TRBV7-2; J: TRBJ1-6; length: 16; DNA: TGTGCCAGCAGCTTAGCTGGGACAGGGGAGAATTCACCCCTCCACTTT; CDR3: CASSLAGTGENSPLHF
size: many; D: TRBD2; V: TRBV7-2; J: TRBJ2-5; length: 17; DNA: TGTGCCAGCAGCTTAGTCGGCGGGGGGGCCATACAGGAGACCCAGTACTTC; CDR3: CASSLVGGGAIQETQYF
size: -; D: -; V: TRBV5-1; J: TRBJ2-3; length: 18; DNA: TGCGCCAGCAGCTTGTCCCCGGTGGGAGCCGTTAGCACAGATACGCAGTATTTT; CDR3: CASSLSPVGAVSTDTQYF
size: few; D: -; V: TRBV7-2; J: TRBJ2-2; length: 15; DNA: TGTGCCAGCACCTCGGACTCGTGGAACACCGGGGAGCTGTTTTTT; CDR3: CASTSDSWNTGELFF
size: -; D: -; V: TRBV7-8; J: TRBJ1-3; length: 16; DNA: TGTGCCAGCAGCGCGCTAATCCGGTCTTCTGGAAACACCATATATTTT; CDR3: CASSALIRSSGNTIYF
size: once; D: TRBD2; V: TRBV5-6; J: TRBJ2-1; length: 16; DNA: TGTGCCAGCAGCTTGCTCAAGCGGGAGGTCTACAATGAGCAGTTCTTC; CDR3: CASSLLKREVYNEQFF
size: once; D: -; V: TRBV6-2/TRBV6-3; J: TRBJ2-2; length: 14; DNA: TGTGCCAGCAGACCCCTAGCGTTCCCCGGGGAGCTGTTTTTT; CDR3: CASRPLAFPGELFF
size: -; D: TRBD1; V: TRBV20-1; J: TRBJ2-7; length: 14; DNA: TGCAGTGCTAGTGAACAGGGGGATTGGTACGAGCAGTACTTC; CDR3: CSASEQGDWYEQYF
size: -; D: -; V: TRBV20-1; J: TRBJ2-7; length: 14; DNA: TGCAGTGCTAGGGAGAATAAGGGCTCCTACGAGCAGTACTTC; CDR3: CSARENKGSYEQYF
size: few; D: TRBD2; V: TRBV6-6; J: TRBJ2-1; length: 14; DNA: TGTGCCAGCAGTTACGTCGGGAGCGGGGGAGAGCAGTTCTTC; CDR3: CASSYVGSGGEQFF
size: -; D: TRBD1; V: TRBV19; J: TRBJ2-5; length: 16; DNA: TGTGCCAGTAGTACGTACCGGGACAGGGTCCAAGAGACCCAGTACTTC; CDR3: CASSTYRDRVQETQYF
size: -; D: TRBD2; V: TRBV7-2; J: TRBJ2-5; length: 13; DNA: TGTGCCAGCAATGAGCGGGAGGAGGGGACCCAGTACTTC; CDR3: CASNEREEGTQYF
size: -; D: -; V: TRBV4-1; J: TRBJ1-2; length: 15; DNA: TGCGCCAGCAGCCAAGAGGCCCTGCGAAACTATGGCTACACCTTC; CDR3: CASSQEALRNYGYTF
size: few; D: -; V: TRBV7-9; J: TRBJ2-1; length: 12; DNA: TGTGCCAGCAGCATACAGGGAGGTGAGCAGTTCTTC; CDR3: CASSIQGGEQFF
size: few; D: -; V: TRBV4-1; J: TRBJ1-6; length: 14; DNA: TGCGCCAGCAGCCCTCAGATTTATAATTCACCCCTCCACTTT; CDR3: CASSPQIYNSPLHF
size: few; D: -; V: TRBV7-6; J: TRBJ2-3; length: 16; DNA: TGTGCCAGCAGCTTAGCGGACCCAGTTAATGGAGATACGCAGTATTTT; CDR3: CASSLADPVNGDTQYF
size: -; D: TRBD2; V: TRBV6-2/TRBV6-3; J: TRBJ2-5; length: 16; DNA: TGTGCCAGCAGTTACGGCGGGAGGGCCGGCGGAGAGACCCAGTACTTC; CDR3: CASSYGGRAGGETQYF
size: -; D: -; V: TRBV11-2; J: TRBJ2-1; length: 15; DNA: TGTGCCAGCACCCAAATAGACGGTTCCCGCAATGAGCAGTTCTTC; CDR3: CASTQIDGSRNEQFF
size: few; D: -; V: TRBV7-9; J: TRBJ1-2; length: 16; DNA: TGTGCCAGCAGCCCCATAATCGGACAGACCAGCTATGGCTACACCTTC; CDR3: CASSPIIGQTSYGYTF
size: -; D: -; V: TRBV11-3; J: TRBJ2-1; length: 14; DNA: TGTGCCAGCAGCTTACAGGGGGGCATCAATGAGCAGTTCTTC; CDR3: CASSLQGGINEQFF
size: few; D: -; V: TRBV18; J: TRBJ1-1; length: 14; DNA: TGTGCCAGCTCATCATCTCAGGCGGAACTCGGAGCTTTCTTT; CDR3: CASSSSQAELGAFF
size: -; D: -; V: TRBV12-3/TRBV12-4; J: TRBJ1-3; length: 16; DNA: TGTGCCAGCAGTTTAGGAGCACTCGGCCCTGGAAACACCATATATTTT; CDR3: CASSLGALGPGNTIYF
size: -; D: -; V: TRBV19; J: TRBJ2-1; length: 14; DNA: TGTGCCAGTAGTATAGTCCTCCCCGCGCCCGAGCAGTTCTTC; CDR3: CASSIVLPAPEQFF
size: -; D: TRBD1; V: TRBV15; J: TRBJ2-7; length: 16; DNA: TGTGCCACCAGCAGAGTCTGGGGACAGGGGGTCTACGAGCAGTACTTC; CDR3: CATSRVWGQGVYEQYF
size: once; D: TRBD2; V: TRBV7-2; J: TRBJ2-7; length: 14; DNA: TGTGCCAGCAGACTAGCGGTATTCTACAATGAGCAGTACTTC; CDR3: CASRLAVFYNEQYF
size: -; D: -; V: TRBV4-1; J: TRBJ1-6; length: 15; DNA: TGCGCCAGCAGCATCGGTTTAGGGACCAATTCACCCCTCCACTTT; CDR3: CASSIGLGTNSPLHF
size: few; D: -; V: TRBV7-8; J: TRBJ1-2; length: 13; DNA: TGTGCCAGCAGCTTAAGGGGCGATCGTGGCTACACCTTC; CDR3: CASSLRGDRGYTF
size: few; D: TRBD1; V: TRBV6-5; J: TRBJ2-7; length: 15; DNA: TGTGCCAGCTGCCGGGACAGGCGGTTACCCTACGAGCAGTACTTC; CDR3: CASCRDRRLPYEQYF
size: -; D: TRBD1; V: TRBV11-2; J: TRBJ2-3; length: 14; DNA: TGTGCCAGCAGCCAGCAACAGGGGGGAGATACGCAGTATTTT; CDR3: CASSQQQGGDTQYF
size: -; D: -; V: TRBV12-3/TRBV12-4; J: TRBJ1-4; length: 15; DNA: TGTGCCAGCAGTCCTCAATTCGGGACATATGAAAAACTGTTTTTT; CDR3: CASSPQFGTYEKLFF
size: many; D: -; V: TRBV7-9; J: TRBJ1-4; length: 14; DNA: TGTGCCAGCAGCATCAGTGGAACTAATGAAAAACTGTTTTTT; CDR3: CASSISGTNEKLFF
size: -; D: -; V: TRBV5-3; J: TRBJ1-5; length: 14; DNA: TGTGCCAGCAGCTTATCCCGGGCCCAACAGCCCCAGCATTTT; CDR3: CASSLSRAQQPQHF
size: -; D: TRBD2; V: TRBV7-2; J: TRBJ2-1; length: 17; DNA: TGTGCCAGCAGCTTAGCGTGGGGTAGCGGGTTATACAATGAGCAGTTCTTC; CDR3: CASSLAWGSGLYNEQFF
size: -; D: -; V: TRBV7-9; J: TRBJ2-4; length: 15; DNA: TGTGCCAGCAGCTGGGGAGACAGCGCTAGCAACATTCAGTACTTC; CDR3: CASSWGDSASNIQYF
size: -; D: TRBD2; V: TRBV20-1; J: TRBJ2-3; length: 16; DNA: TGCAGTGCTAGAGACCCTTCGACTAGCGGGATGGATACGCAGTATTTT; CDR3: CSARDPSTSGMDTQYF
size: -; D: TRBD1; V: TRBV27; J: TRBJ2-5; length: 13; DNA: TGTGCCAGCAGACGACAGGGGGCACAGACCCAGTACTTC; CDR3: CASRRQGAQTQYF
size: few; D: TRBD1; V: TRBV28; J: TRBJ2-5; length: 15; DNA: TGTGCCAGCAGTTCCACGGGACAGCCTCAAGAGACCCAGTACTTC; CDR3: CASSSTGQPQETQYF
size: few; D: -; V: TRBV7-6; J: TRBJ2-7; length: 14; DNA: TGTGCCAGCAGTCGTCCCGGACCTCCCTACGAGCAGTACTTC; CDR3: CASSRPGPPYEQYF
size: few; D: -; V: TRBV7-6; J: TRBJ2-3; length: 15; DNA: TGTGCCAGCAGCTTCTCCGGGGCTCGCACAGATACGCAGTATTTT; CDR3: CASSFSGARTDTQYF